What follows is one T cell receptor (beta chain) and its context. Germline lookup yields CDR1 MNHEY and CDR2 SMNVEV (reference sequence). This CDR3 region has 15 residues. After removal of 2 bases from V and 0 bases from J, the junction contained 3 bases not matched to a gene. The data originate from a study of blood T cell repertoires in COVID-19. Authors' analysis steps: Nucleated cell counts were estimated from reference gene primer amplification. Method: immunoSEQ multiplex PCR; TCRdb's copy keeps in-frame clones and lacks some. V, J and clone size are those of that table, while D and trimming were read from the DNA. Found here are under 90,000 clones, over 70% of them singletons; the top ten hold 4.5% to 6%.

The sample was peripheral blood. The chain uses TRBV27 and TRBJ1-1, with 7 bases that match TRBD1. The receptor comes from a man aged 45 to 65 with active or convalescent COVID-19. CDR3: CASSLRQGMNTEAFF. In nucleotides, the CDR3 is TGTGCCAGCAGTTTACGACAGGGAATGAACACTGAAGCTTTCTTT.